The 32 T cell receptor beta chains below all came from one sample that was sequenced in a study of blood T cell repertoires in COVID-19. Sequenced by immunoSEQ multiplex PCR; TCRdb stores in-frame clones only, minus some. The table lists roughly 97,000 clones, just over 90% of them singletons. Material: peripheral blood. The receptors derive from a man between 60 and 70 years old with acute or convalescent COVID-19.

The J gene is TRBJ1-1, the V gene TRBV14, with D possibly TRBD1 on 6 matching bases. Germline-derived CDR1 and CDR2 are SGHDN and FVKESK. The CDR3 is made up of 16 amino acids. Trimming removed 3 bases from V and 3 bases from J, with 17 bases in between. This chain's CDR3 is CASSHLQGKGDTEAFF. CDR3 sequence (DNA): TGTGCCAGCAGCCATTTACAGGGAAAAGGCGACACTGAAGCTTTCTTT.

The V and J genes are TRBV18 and TRBJ2-2, with TRBD1 as a possible D gene (6 bases). V was trimmed by 3 bases and J by 1 base, leaving 12 bases between them. The CDR3 contains 16 residues. CDR1 is KGHSH, CDR2 LQKENI, per germline. The CDR3 sequence: CASSPGTILNTGELFF. In nucleotides, the CDR3 is TGTGCCAGCTCACCGGGGACAATTTTGAACACCGGGGAGCTGTTTTTT.

The rearrangement uses TRBV7-8 and TRBJ1-1; 12 bases match TRBD1. Germline CDR1 and CDR2: SGHVS and FQNEAQ. The CDR3 is made up of 15 amino acids. V shed 5 bases and J 5 bases; nucleotides not matched to a gene: 6. In DNA, the CDR3 is TGTGCCAGCAGCAGAAGGGACAGGGGGCAAACTGAAGCTTTCTTT. Translated, it gives CASSRRDRGQTEAFF.

The chain uses TRBV30 and TRBJ1-2; D remains unclear. CDR3 length equals 15 residues. V was trimmed by 0 bases and J by 2 bases, leaving 13 bases between them. Germline lookup yields CDR1 GTSNPN and CDR2 SVGIG (reference sequence). CDR3 region: CAWSVLGLANYGYTF. The CDR3, as DNA: TGTGCCTGGAGTGTATTAGGCCTAGCCAACTATGGCTACACCTTC. Looking up the rest from reference TRBV30 and TRBJ1-2 gives the full variable domain: SQTIHQWPATLVQPVGSPLSLECTVEGTSNPNLYWYRQAAGRGLQLLFYSVGIGQISSEVPQNLSASRPQDRQFILSSKKLLLSDSGFYLCAWSVLGLANYGYTFGSGTRLTVV.

The gene calls are TRBV2 and TRBJ1-2, with 7 nucleotides matching TRBD1. Germline lookup yields CDR1 SNHLY and CDR2 FYNNEI. This CDR3 region has 16 residues. Germline trimming cut 3 bases from V and 4 bases from J; bases unmatched to any gene: 11. The CDR3 here is CASSEGAPGGGYGYTF. The CDR3, as DNA: TGTGCCAGCAGTGAGGGTGCCCCAGGGGGTGGCTATGGCTACACCTTC.

The rearrangement uses TRBV5-4 and TRBJ1-1; maybe TRBD1 (5 bases). Per the germline V gene, CDR1 is SGHNT and CDR2 is YYREEE (reference sequence). The length of the CDR3 is 13 residues. The ends were cut back, 1 base at V and 5 bases at J, with 9 bases in the middle. CDR3 sequence reads: CASSLTGWTEAFF. DNA for the CDR3: TGTGCCAGCAGCTTGACAGGCTGGACTGAAGCTTTCTTT.

The chain links TRBV4-2 to TRBJ1-6; tentatively, D is TRBD1 (6 bases). The CDR3 is 17 residues long. With 0 bases removed from V and 6 bases from J, the gap between germline ends came to 15 bases. CDR1 is LGHNA and CDR2 is YNFKEQ in the germline V gene. CDR3 protein: CASSQEAGAGVNSPLHF. The CDR3 DNA is TGTGCCAGCAGCCAAGAAGCGGGAGCAGGGGTTAATTCACCCCTCCACTTT.

This rearrangement joins TRBV19 to TRBJ1-2; TRBD1 matches 9 bases. The CDR3 extends over 15 amino acids. J gave up 8 bases and V 1 base, and 8 bases lay outside the gene matches. Germline CDR1 is LNHDA and CDR2 is SQIVND (reference sequence). Here the CDR3 DNA reads TGTGCCAGTAGTATAGGAGGGACAGGGACTAAGGGCTACACCTTC. It yields the protein CASSIGGTGTKGYTF.

The V and J genes are TRBV5-6 and TRBJ2-5, with D perhaps TRBD2 (7 bases). V was clipped by 2 bases and J by 5 bases, with 13 bases between them. The CDR3 loop spans 14 amino acids. Germline loops: CDR1 SGHDT, CDR2 YYEEEE. The CDR3 loop is CASSLLQGGETQYF. In DNA, the CDR3 is TGTGCCAGCAGCTTACTACAGGGAGGGGAGACCCAGTACTTC. The full variable domain, in which reference TRBV5-6 and TRBJ2-5 provide the parts outside the CDR3, is DAGVTQSPTHLIKTRGQQVTLRCSPKSGHDTVSWYQQALGQGPQFIFQYYEEEERQRGNFPDRFSGHQFPNYSSELNVNALLLGDSALYLCASSLLQGGETQYFGPGTRLLVL.

The chain combines TRBV27 with TRBJ1-6; a possible D gene is TRBD1 (5 bases). V lost 3 bases and J 5 bases, leaving 14 bases between the germline ends. This CDR3 has 16 amino acids. CDR1 and CDR2 (germline): MNHEY, SMNVEV (reference sequence). CDR3 residues: CASSFGQGMNNSPLHF. The CDR3 bases are TGTGCCAGCAGTTTCGGGCAGGGAATGAATAATTCACCCCTCCACTTT.

The rearrangement uses TRBV19 and TRBJ1-3; D is unresolved. The CDR3 has 18 residues. Trimming removed 4 bases from V and 0 bases from J, with 19 bases in between. The germline V gene has CDR1 LNHDA and CDR2 SQIVND (reference sequence). The CDR3 is CASSTMGRHGISGNTIYF. The CDR3 DNA reads as TGTGCCAGTAGTACCATGGGGAGACATGGTATCTCTGGAAACACCATATATTTT.

This chain uses TRBV9 with TRBJ1-1; 7 bases are shared with TRBD1. With V trimmed by 4 bases and J by 1 base, 4 bases remained unmatched. Germline assignment: CDR1 SGDLS and CDR2 YYNGEE. The CDR3 totals 14 residues. The CDR3 DNA sequence: TGTGCCAGCAGCCCTACAGGGGCGAACACTGAAGCTTTCTTT. Translation: CASSPTGANTEAFF. The full variable domain, its missing parts supplied by reference TRBV9 and TRBJ1-1, is DSGVTQTPKHLITATGQRVTLRCSPRSGDLSVYWYQQSLDQGLQFLIQYYNGEERAKGNILERFSAQQFPDLHSELNLSSLELGDSALYFCASSPTGANTEAFFGQGTRLTVV.

The rearrangement joins TRBV5-8 to TRBJ2-4; 7 positions match TRBD1. The V gene's germline CDR1 is SGHTS and CDR2 YDEGEE. CDR3 length equals 15 residues. Trimming cost V 7 bases and J 0 bases; bases outside gene matches: 7. Here the CDR3 DNA reads TGTGCCAGCGATTGGGACAGTTCAGCCAAAAACATTCAGTACTTC. This encodes CASDWDSSAKNIQYF.

The chain employs TRBV5-1 and TRBJ2-1; 8 positions match TRBD1. Germline CDR1 and CDR2: SGHRS and YFSETQ. V gave up 4 bases and J gave up 6 bases; unmatched junction bases: 21. The CDR3 runs to 19 residues. In DNA, the CDR3 is TGCGCCAGCAGCCCCAATCGACAGGGGAGGTCCAAGGATTCCAATGAGCAGTTCTTC. Its protein is CASSPNRQGRSKDSNEQFF.

V and J are TRBV15 and TRBJ2-3; D unresolved. The V gene lost 0 bases and the J gene lost 1 base, with 8 bases spanning the gap. This CDR3 is 15 amino acids long. Germline loops: CDR1 LNHNV, CDR2 YYDKDF (reference sequence). The CDR3, as DNA: TGTGCCACCAGCAGAGATCTTAGTGGCACAGATACGCAGTATTTT. It encodes CATSRDLSGTDTQYF.

The chain couples TRBV7-9 to TRBJ1-2; D might be TRBD1 (5 bases). The length of the CDR3 is 13 residues. Germline values: CDR1 SEHNR, CDR2 FQNEAQ (reference sequence). V was trimmed by 2 bases and J by 6 bases, leaving 10 bases between them. DNA of the CDR3: TGTGCCAGCAGCTTACCAGGGTTTGATGGCTACACCTTC. It codes for CASSLPGFDGYTF.

As concerns this clone: The same CDR3 arises from other DNA sequences in this sample as well. The CDR3 nucleotides read TGTGCCAGCAGGCCGGGGTCCTATAATTCACCCCTCCACTTT. It yields the protein CASRPGSYNSPLHF. V is TRBV6-5 and J is TRBJ1-6, with D unclear. The germline V gene encodes CDR1 MNHEY and CDR2 SVGAGI. The V gene lost 6 bases and the J gene lost 1 base, with 7 bases spanning the gap. The CDR3 covers 14 residues.

This chain links TRBV27 with TRBJ1-1; perhaps TRBD1 as D (5 bases). V was clipped by 1 base and J by 3 bases, with 9 bases between them. The CDR3 covers 14 residues. The germline V gene has CDR1 MNHEY and CDR2 SMNVEV (reference sequence). CDR3 amino acids: CASSLYRRDTEAFF. The CDR3 nucleotides are TGTGCCAGCAGTTTATACAGGAGAGACACTGAAGCTTTCTTT.

The gene calls are TRBV19 and TRBJ1-2; D gene ambiguous. The length of the CDR3 is 14 residues. Germline values: CDR1 LNHDA, CDR2 SQIVND (reference sequence). Trimming shortened V by 3 bases and J by 2 bases, and 10 bases separated the two germline ends. CDR3: CASSIQVTNYGYTF. DNA of the CDR3: TGTGCCAGTAGTATCCAGGTAACCAACTATGGCTACACCTTC.

V and J are TRBV30 and TRBJ1-1; the D gene is possibly TRBD1 (5 bases). Germline V lookup: CDR1 GTSNPN, CDR2 SVGIG (reference sequence). V lost 0 bases to trimming and J lost 5 bases, with 19 bases between them. This CDR3 has 16 residues. The CDR3 DNA follows: TGTGCCTGGAGTGTACCCAGGACGGGGCGGGGGACTGAAGCTTTCTTT. Its translation is CAWSVPRTGRGTEAFF.

The genes are TRBV27 and TRBJ1-4, with D unclear. Trimming cost V 3 bases and J 1 base, with 12 bases left between them. Germline CDR1 reads MNHEY; CDR2 reads SMNVEV (reference sequence). This CDR3 region has 16 residues. CDR3 loop: CASSFMSGRTNEKLFF. CDR3 nucleotide sequence: TGTGCCAGCAGTTTTATGTCTGGGAGAACTAATGAAAAACTGTTTTTT.

This clone was seen repeatedly, ten times or more. The rearrangement links TRBV5-1 to TRBJ1-1; 7 positions agree with TRBD1. Germline CDR1 is SGHRS and CDR2 is YFSETQ. V shed 3 bases and J 0 bases; nucleotides not matched to a gene: 2. The CDR3 extends over 14 amino acids. The CDR3 loop reads CASSSGQMNTEAFF. For the CDR3, the DNA is TGCGCCAGCAGCTCGGGACAGATGAACACTGAAGCTTTCTTT.

The gene calls are TRBV11-2 and TRBJ2-5, with a weak D call TRBD2 (5 bases). The CDR3 is 15 residues long. The V end lost 0 bases, the J end lost 9 bases, and 17 bases lay between the germline ends. CDR1 SGHAT and CDR2 FQNNGV come from the germline V gene. CDR3 bases: TGTGCCAGCAGCTTAGAGAGGCGCCCAGCAGCGGCCCAGTACTTC. Its protein product is CASSLERRPAAAQYF.

The chain combines TRBV5-4 with TRBJ2-6, with 8 bases that match TRBD1. This CDR3 comprises 18 residues. V lost 4 bases and J lost 0; bases outside the gene matches: 9. The germline CDR1 and CDR2 sequences are SGHNT and YYREEE (reference sequence). The CDR3 spells CASSPPGQGHSGANVLTF. DNA of the CDR3: TGTGCCAGCAGCCCTCCTGGACAGGGACACTCTGGGGCCAACGTCCTGACTTTC.

The chain couples TRBV6-5 to TRBJ1-5; the D gene is possibly TRBD1 (5 bases). The CDR3 runs 15 residues. Germline values: CDR1 MNHEY, CDR2 SVGAGI. V shed 5 bases and J shed 3 bases, with 14 bases lying between them. CDR3 sequence reads: CASSTGGLYNQPQHF. The CDR3 nucleotides are TGTGCCAGCAGTACGGGGGGGTTGTACAATCAGCCCCAGCATTTT.

The chain carries TRBV11-2 and TRBJ2-7; a weak D match, TRBD1 (6 bases). Per the germline V gene, CDR1 is SGHAT and CDR2 is FQNNGV. Trimming left V 5 bases short and J 6 bases short, with 14 bases between. The CDR3 loop spans 13 amino acids. In DNA, the CDR3 is TGTGCCAGCAGCCCAGGGGTATCGCTCGAGCAGTACGTC. This gives the protein CASSPGVSLEQYV.

This rearrangement joins TRBV6-5 to TRBJ1-2; D gene uncertain. The CDR3 is 13 residues long. The germline gives CDR1 MNHEY, CDR2 SVGAGI. V shed 8 bases and J shed 2 bases, with 12 bases lying between them. Here the CDR3 DNA reads TGTGCCAGCCGGACGGGAAGAAACTATGGCTACACCTTC. Translated: CASRTGRNYGYTF.

DNA for the CDR3: TGCGCCAGCAGCCGTACAGGGGGCGCCGGAACCGGGGAGCTGTTTTTT. The encoded protein is CASSRTGGAGTGELFF. V usage is TRBV5-1 and J usage is TRBJ2-2; 9 bases are shared with TRBD1. With 4 bases clipped from V and 5 bases from J, the junction kept 9 bases outside the gene matches. Germline loops: CDR1 SGHRS, CDR2 YFSETQ. There are 16 residues in the CDR3.

The chain uses TRBV5-4 and TRBJ2-1; 8 positions agree with TRBD2. V shed 4 bases and J 1 base; nucleotides not matched to a gene: 13. There are 18 residues in the CDR3. CDR1 SGHNT and CDR2 YYREEE come from the germline V gene (reference sequence). CDR3 loop: CASSTTRFSGVSYNEQFF. In nucleotides, the CDR3 is TGTGCCAGCAGCACTACTCGTTTTAGCGGGGTGTCCTACAATGAGCAGTTCTTC.

The J gene is TRBJ1-2, the V gene TRBV5-8; D remains ambiguous. Deletions cut 1 base from V and 7 bases from J, with 20 bases between. Germline loops: CDR1 SGHTS, CDR2 YDEGEE. The CDR3 loop spans 16 amino acids. The CDR3 protein is CASSLKRGSRSSGYTF. The CDR3, as DNA: TGTGCCAGCAGCTTGAAAAGAGGGAGTCGGAGCAGTGGCTACACCTTC.

The chain carries TRBV6-5 and TRBJ1-3; 8 bases fit TRBD1. Per germline, CDR1 MNHEY and CDR2 SVGAGI. The CDR3 totals 13 residues. V was clipped by 7 bases and J by 3 bases; unmatched bases: 2. The CDR3 sequence is CASNDRGGNTIYF. The CDR3 bases are TGTGCCAGCAACGACAGGGGTGGAAACACCATATATTTT.

The chain carries TRBV14 and TRBJ1-1; D remains ambiguous. The ends were cut back, 0 bases at V and 0 bases at J, with 11 bases in the middle. The CDR3 loop spans 16 amino acids. Germline CDR1 and CDR2: SGHDN and FVKESK. The CDR3 sequence: CASSQDHGLMNTEAFF. The CDR3 nucleotides are TGTGCCAGCAGCCAAGATCACGGACTTATGAACACTGAAGCTTTCTTT.